Following are 14 T cell receptor beta chains from one sample sequenced in a study of CD4 T cells in relation to SARS-CoV-2 and coronaviruses. Data came from immunoSEQ multiplex PCR; TCRdb stores just in-frame clones and leaves some out. The data show some 68,000 clones, 80% to 95% seen once. Before the COVID-19 pandemic, during about 2010-2018, CD4+ T cells were taken from unexposed donors. Sequenced sample: naive CD4+ T cells from PBMCs. Subset described: naive CD4+ T cells isolated by negative enrichment. These receptors came from a human donor in good health.

The chain combines TRBV5-1 with TRBJ1-6; perhaps TRBD1 as D (5 bases). Trimming left V 4 bases short and J 7 bases short, with 9 bases between. This CDR3 has 13 amino acids. Germline lookup yields CDR1 SGHRS and CDR2 YFSETQ. CDR3 sequence (DNA): TGCGCCAGCAGCGACAGAACAAATTCACCCCTCCACTTT. Protein product: CASSDRTNSPLHF.

This clone was observed a single time. The chain is built from TRBV5-1 and TRBJ2-1, with TRBD1 identical over 12 bases. Germline trimming cut 4 bases from V and 10 bases from J; bases unmatched to any gene: 15. The germline V gene has CDR1 SGHRS and CDR2 YFSETQ. The CDR3 contains 17 residues. This CDR3 reads CASSGGTGGSFSQEQFF. In nucleotides, the CDR3 is TGCGCCAGCAGCGGAGGGACAGGGGGCTCCTTCAGTCAAGAGCAGTTCTTC.

The CDR3 sequence: CASRTTGGGLQETQYF. The CDR3 bases are TGTGCCAGCAGGACTACAGGGGGCGGATTGCAAGAGACCCAGTACTTC. The chain couples TRBV2 to TRBJ2-5; TRBD1 agrees at 9 bases. Germline trimming cut 6 bases from V and 2 bases from J; bases unmatched to any gene: 10. Germline V gives CDR1 SNHLY, CDR2 FYNNEI. The CDR3 has 16 amino acids.

This chain links TRBV5-4 with TRBJ2-7, with TRBD1 matching 8 bases. This CDR3 spans 15 amino acids. Germline V gene lookup returns CDR1 SGHNT and CDR2 YYREEE (reference sequence). Losses at the gene ends were 4 bases for V and 0 bases for J; bases not matched to a gene: 6. The CDR3 here is CASSHRQGTSYEQYF. CDR3 DNA sequence: TGTGCCAGCAGCCATAGACAGGGGACCTCCTACGAGCAGTACTTC.

V gene TRBV28 combines with J gene TRBJ1-2; TRBD1 aligns across 7 bases. CDR3 length equals 15 residues. Germline CDR1 MDHEN, CDR2 SYDVKM. Trimming cost V 3 bases and J 4 bases; bases outside gene matches: 8. Here the CDR3 reads CASSLAPAGGYGYTF. CDR3 DNA sequence: TGTGCCAGCAGTTTGGCCCCCGCAGGGGGCTATGGCTACACCTTC.

The V gene is TRBV7-3, the J gene TRBJ2-7, with TRBD2 matching 8 bases. V was pared by 5 bases and J by 3 bases, with 9 bases of the junction left unmatched. The CDR3 loop spans 15 amino acids. Germline V gene lookup returns CDR1 SGHTA and CDR2 FQGTGA. The chain's CDR3 is CASSPGTSLDYEQYF. The CDR3 region has the DNA TGTGCCAGCAGCCCCGGGACTAGTCTTGACTACGAGCAGTACTTC.

The chain links TRBV7-6 to TRBJ2-1; 8 nucleotides match TRBD2. CDR1 and CDR2 from the germline V gene are SGHVS and FNYEAQ. J was trimmed by 2 bases and V by 2 bases; bases with no gene match: 5. This CDR3 contains 16 residues. The CDR3 loop reads CASSLTPRGAYNEQFF. In nucleotides, the CDR3 is TGTGCCAGCAGCTTAACCCCGCGGGGGGCCTACAATGAGCAGTTCTTC.

The chain employs TRBV29-1 and TRBJ2-5, with a possible D match to TRBD2 (5 bases). CDR1 is SQVTM and CDR2 is ANQGSEA in the germline V gene. V dropped 4 bases and J dropped 5 bases, with 11 bases sitting between them. The CDR3 loop spans 12 amino acids. The CDR3 loop is CSVGFRGETQYF. The CDR3 DNA is TGCAGCGTTGGTTTCCGGGGTGAGACCCAGTACTTC.

The chain combines TRBV13 with TRBJ1-1; 7 bases map to TRBD1. The CDR3 extends over 16 amino acids. CDR1 is PRHDT and CDR2 is FYEKMQ in the germline V gene (reference sequence). Unmatched junction bases numbered 9, after V lost 5 bases and J lost 0 bases. The CDR3 region has the DNA TGTGCCAGCAGCCTCGGACAGGCCTCCATGAACACTGAAGCTTTCTTT. The encoded protein is CASSLGQASMNTEAFF.

The chain has TRBV5-1 and TRBJ2-7; no definite D call. CDR3 size: 15 residues. CDR1 is SGHRS, CDR2 YFSETQ, per germline. V was cut by 1 base and J by 0 bases, with 11 bases left in between. Here the CDR3 DNA reads TGCGCCAGCAGCTTGAGGCCGATCAGCTCCTACGAGCAGTACTTC. Translating it yields CASSLRPISSYEQYF.

The chain has TRBV3-1 (or the pseudogene TRBV3-2) and TRBJ2-7, with D possibly matching TRBD2 (6 bases). Germline CDR1 reads LGHDT; CDR2 reads YNNKEL (reference sequence). The CDR3 is made up of 14 amino acids. Trimming left V 3 bases short and J 2 bases short, with 11 bases between. The CDR3 sequence is CASSQRDSAYEQYF. DNA of the CDR3: TGTGCCAGCAGCCAGCGGGACTCAGCCTACGAGCAGTACTTC.

The CDR3 sequence: CASSPGTGRDEQYF. DNA of the CDR3: TGTGCCAGCTCACCAGGGACAGGGAGGGACGAGCAGTACTTC. V usage is TRBV18 and J usage is TRBJ2-7; 9 bases map to TRBD1. J gave up 5 bases and V 2 bases, and 4 bases lay outside the gene matches. Germline values: CDR1 KGHSH, CDR2 LQKENI. The CDR3 has 14 amino acids. Complete variable domain (other parts from reference TRBV18 and TRBJ2-7): NAGVMQNPRHLVRRRGQEARLRCSPMKGHSHVYWYRQLPEEGLKFMVYLQKENIIDESGMPKERFSAEFPKEGPSILRIQQVVRGDSAAYFCASSPGTGRDEQYFGPGTRLTVT.

This chain uses TRBV19 with TRBJ1-1; 7 nucleotides agree with TRBD1. The germline CDR1 and CDR2 sequences are LNHDA and SQIVND (reference sequence). The CDR3 contains 13 residues. The V gene end was trimmed by 5 bases and the J gene end by 8 bases; junction bases not matched to a gene: 8. CDR3 nucleotide sequence: TGTGCCAGTAGTTTATACCGGGACAGCGAAGCTTTCTTT. It translates to CASSLYRDSEAFF.

The V and J genes are TRBV7-3 and TRBJ1-1, with D perhaps TRBD1 (6 bases). There are 14 residues in the CDR3. Trimming took off 5 bases at V and 5 bases at J, with 15 bases between the two ends. The germline CDR1 and CDR2 sequences are SGHTA and FQGTGA. The CDR3: CASSNTGSATEAFF. Written as DNA, the CDR3 is TGTGCCAGCAGCAATACAGGGTCGGCGACTGAAGCTTTCTTT.